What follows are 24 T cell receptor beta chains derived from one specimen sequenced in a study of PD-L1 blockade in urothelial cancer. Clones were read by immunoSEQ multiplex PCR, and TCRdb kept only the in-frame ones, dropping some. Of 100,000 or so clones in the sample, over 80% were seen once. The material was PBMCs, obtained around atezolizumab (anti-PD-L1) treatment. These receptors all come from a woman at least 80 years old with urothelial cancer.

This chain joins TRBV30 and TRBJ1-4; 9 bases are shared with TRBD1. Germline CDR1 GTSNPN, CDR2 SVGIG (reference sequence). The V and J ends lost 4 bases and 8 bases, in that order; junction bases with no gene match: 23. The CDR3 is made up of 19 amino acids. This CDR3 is CAWMSGLGQGILGGEKLFF. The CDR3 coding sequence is TGTGCCTGGATGTCTGGTTTAGGACAGGGGATTCTCGGGGGGGAAAAACTGTTTTTT.

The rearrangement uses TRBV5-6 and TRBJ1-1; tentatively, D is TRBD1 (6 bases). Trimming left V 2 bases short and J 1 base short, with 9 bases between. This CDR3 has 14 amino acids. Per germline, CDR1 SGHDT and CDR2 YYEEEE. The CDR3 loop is CASSFSGANTEAFF. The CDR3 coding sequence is TGTGCCAGCAGCTTTTCAGGGGCGAACACTGAAGCTTTCTTT.

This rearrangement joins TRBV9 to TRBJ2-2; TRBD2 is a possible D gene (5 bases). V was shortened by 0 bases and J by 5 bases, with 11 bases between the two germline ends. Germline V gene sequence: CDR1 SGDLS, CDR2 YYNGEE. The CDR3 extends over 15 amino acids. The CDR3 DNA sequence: TGTGCCAGCAGCGTAGGACCGGGCGGGACCGGGGAGCTGTTTTTT. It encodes CASSVGPGGTGELFF.

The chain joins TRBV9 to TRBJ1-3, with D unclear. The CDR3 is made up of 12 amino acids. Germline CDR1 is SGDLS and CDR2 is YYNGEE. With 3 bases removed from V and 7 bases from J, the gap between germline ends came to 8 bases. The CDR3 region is CASSAPANTIYF. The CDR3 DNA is TGTGCCAGCAGCGCACCCGCGAACACCATATATTTT.

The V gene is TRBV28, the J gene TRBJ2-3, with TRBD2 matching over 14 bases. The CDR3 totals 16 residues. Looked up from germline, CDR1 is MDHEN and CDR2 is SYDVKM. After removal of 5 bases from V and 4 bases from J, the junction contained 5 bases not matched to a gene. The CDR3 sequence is CASSQGLAGVSDTQYF. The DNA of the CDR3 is TGTGCCAGCAGTCAGGGACTAGCGGGAGTCTCAGATACGCAGTATTTT.

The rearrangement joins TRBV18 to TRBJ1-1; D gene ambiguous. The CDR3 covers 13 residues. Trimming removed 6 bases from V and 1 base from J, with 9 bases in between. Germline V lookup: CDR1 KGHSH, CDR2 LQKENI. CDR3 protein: CASSRTGNTEAFF. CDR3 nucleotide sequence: TGTGCCAGCTCTCGTACGGGGAACACTGAAGCTTTCTTT. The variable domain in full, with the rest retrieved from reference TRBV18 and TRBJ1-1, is NAGVMQNPRHLVRRRGQEARLRCSPMKGHSHVYWYRQLPEEGLKFMVYLQKENIIDESGMPKERFSAEFPKEGPSILRIQQVVRGDSAAYFCASSRTGNTEAFFGQGTRLTVV.

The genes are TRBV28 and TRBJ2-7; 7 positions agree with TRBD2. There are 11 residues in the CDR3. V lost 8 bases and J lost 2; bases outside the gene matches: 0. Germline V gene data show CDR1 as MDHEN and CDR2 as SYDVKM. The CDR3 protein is CASLAAYEQYF. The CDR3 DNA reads TGTGCCAGCCTAGCGGCCTACGAGCAGTACTTC.

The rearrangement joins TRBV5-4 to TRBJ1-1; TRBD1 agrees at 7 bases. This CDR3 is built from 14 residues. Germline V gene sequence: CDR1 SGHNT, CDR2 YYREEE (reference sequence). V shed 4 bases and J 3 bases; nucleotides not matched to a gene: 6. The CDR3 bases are TGTGCCAGCAGCCATAAAACAGGGGACACTGAAGCTTTCTTT. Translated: CASSHKTGDTEAFF.

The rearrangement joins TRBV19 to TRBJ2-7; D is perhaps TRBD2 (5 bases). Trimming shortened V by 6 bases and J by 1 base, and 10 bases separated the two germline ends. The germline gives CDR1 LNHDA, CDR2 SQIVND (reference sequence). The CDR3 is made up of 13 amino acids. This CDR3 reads CASRAAASYEQYF. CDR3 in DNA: TGTGCCAGTAGAGCGGCGGCTTCCTACGAGCAGTACTTC. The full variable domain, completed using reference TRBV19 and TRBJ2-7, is DGGITQSPKYLFRKEGQNVTLSCEQNLNHDAMYWYRQDPGQGLRLIYYSQIVNDFQKGDIAEGYSVSREKKESFPLTVTSAQKNPTAFYLCASRAAASYEQYFGPGTRLTVT.

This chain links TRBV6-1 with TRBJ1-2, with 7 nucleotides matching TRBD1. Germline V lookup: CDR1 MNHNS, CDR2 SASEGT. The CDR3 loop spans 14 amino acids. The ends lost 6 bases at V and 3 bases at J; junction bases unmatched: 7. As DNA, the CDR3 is TGTGCCAGCAGAGGGGGCAGGGGCGACTATGGCTACACCTTC. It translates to CASRGGRGDYGYTF.

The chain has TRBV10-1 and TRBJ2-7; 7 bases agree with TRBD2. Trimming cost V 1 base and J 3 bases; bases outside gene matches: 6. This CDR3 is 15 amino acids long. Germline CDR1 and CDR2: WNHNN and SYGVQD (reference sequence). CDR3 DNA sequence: TGCGCCAGCAGTGAGTTCGTCAGCGGGAACTACGAGCAGTACTTC. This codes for CASSEFVSGNYEQYF.

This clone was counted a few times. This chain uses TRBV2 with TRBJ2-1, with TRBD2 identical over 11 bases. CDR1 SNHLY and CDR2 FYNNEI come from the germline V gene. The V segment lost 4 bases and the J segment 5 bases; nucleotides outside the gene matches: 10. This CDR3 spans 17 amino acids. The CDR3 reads CASSAAGLAGTHNEQFF. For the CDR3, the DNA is TGTGCCAGCAGTGCCGCTGGACTAGCGGGTACCCACAATGAGCAGTTCTTC.

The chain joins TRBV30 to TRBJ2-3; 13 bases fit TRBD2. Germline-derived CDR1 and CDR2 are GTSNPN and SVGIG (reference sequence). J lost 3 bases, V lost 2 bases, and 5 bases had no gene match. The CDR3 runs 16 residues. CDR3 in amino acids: CAWSPRTSGGTDTQYF. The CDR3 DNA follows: TGTGCCTGGAGTCCCAGGACTAGCGGGGGAACAGATACGCAGTATTTT.

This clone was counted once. In DNA form, the CDR3 reads TGTGCCAGCAGCTCCCCGGGACAGGGTATCTCTGGGGCCAACGTCCTGACTTTC. Encoded protein: CASSSPGQGISGANVLTF. The V and J genes are TRBV5-4 and TRBJ2-6; 9 bases fit TRBD1. Trimming at V came to 3 bases and at J to 0 bases, leaving 7 bases not matched to a gene. This CDR3 region has 18 residues. Per germline, CDR1 SGHNT and CDR2 YYREEE (reference sequence).

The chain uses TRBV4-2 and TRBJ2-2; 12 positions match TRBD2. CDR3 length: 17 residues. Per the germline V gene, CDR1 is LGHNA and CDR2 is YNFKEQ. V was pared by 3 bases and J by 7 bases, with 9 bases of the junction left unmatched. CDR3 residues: CASSQAGLAGRNGELFF. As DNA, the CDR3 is TGTGCCAGCAGCCAGGCCGGACTAGCGGGAAGGAACGGGGAGCTGTTTTTT.

The CDR3 bases are TGTGCCAGTAGTACCCGCCGGGACAGTGAAAAACTGTTTTTT. Its protein is CASSTRRDSEKLFF. The rearrangement joins TRBV19 to TRBJ1-4; the match to TRBD1 covers 7 bases. Trimming cost V 4 bases and J 7 bases; bases outside gene matches: 6. The germline CDR1 and CDR2 sequences are LNHDA and SQIVND (reference sequence). The CDR3 is made up of 14 amino acids.

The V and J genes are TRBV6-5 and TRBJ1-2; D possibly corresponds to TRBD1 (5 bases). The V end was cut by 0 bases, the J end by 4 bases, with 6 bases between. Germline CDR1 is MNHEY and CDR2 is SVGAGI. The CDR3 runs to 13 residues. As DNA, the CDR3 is TGTGCCAGCAGTTACTCGACAGTCTATGGCTACACCTTC. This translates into CASSYSTVYGYTF.

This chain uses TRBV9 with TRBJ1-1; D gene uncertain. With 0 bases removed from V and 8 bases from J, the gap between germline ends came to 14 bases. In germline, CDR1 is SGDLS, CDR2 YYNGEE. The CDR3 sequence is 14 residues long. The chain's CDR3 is CASSVGSPGLEAFF. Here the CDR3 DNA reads TGTGCCAGCAGCGTAGGCAGTCCTGGTTTGGAAGCTTTCTTT.

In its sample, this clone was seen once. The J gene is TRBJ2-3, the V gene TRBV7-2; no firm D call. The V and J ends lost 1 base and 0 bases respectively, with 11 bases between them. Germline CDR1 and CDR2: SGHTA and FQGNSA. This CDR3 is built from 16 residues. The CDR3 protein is CASSLGGHLSTDTQYF. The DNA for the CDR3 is TGTGCCAGCAGCTTAGGAGGTCATCTCAGCACAGATACGCAGTATTTT.

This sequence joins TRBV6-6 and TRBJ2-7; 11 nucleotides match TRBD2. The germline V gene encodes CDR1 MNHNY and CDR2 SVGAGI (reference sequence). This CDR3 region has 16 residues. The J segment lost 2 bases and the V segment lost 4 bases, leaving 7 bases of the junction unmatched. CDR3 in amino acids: CASSSLAGGSAYEQYF. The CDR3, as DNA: TGTGCCAGCAGTTCCCTAGCGGGAGGTTCGGCCTACGAGCAGTACTTC.

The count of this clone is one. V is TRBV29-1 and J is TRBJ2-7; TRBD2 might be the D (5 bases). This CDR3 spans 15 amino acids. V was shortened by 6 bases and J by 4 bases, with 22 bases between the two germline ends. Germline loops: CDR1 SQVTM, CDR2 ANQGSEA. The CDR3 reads CSVGLFLAREYEQYF. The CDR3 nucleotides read TGCAGCGTGGGTCTCTTTTTGGCGAGGGAATACGAGCAGTACTTC.

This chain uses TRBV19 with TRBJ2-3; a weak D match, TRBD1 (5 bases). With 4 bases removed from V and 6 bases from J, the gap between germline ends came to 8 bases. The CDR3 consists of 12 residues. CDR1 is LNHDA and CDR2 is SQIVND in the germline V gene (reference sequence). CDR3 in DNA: TGTGCCAGTAGTACAGGGTCGGATACGCAGTATTTT. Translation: CASSTGSDTQYF.

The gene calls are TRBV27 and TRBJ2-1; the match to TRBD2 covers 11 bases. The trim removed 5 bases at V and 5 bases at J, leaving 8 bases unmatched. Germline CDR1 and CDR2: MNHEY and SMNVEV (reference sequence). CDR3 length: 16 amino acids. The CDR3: CASSLISGRANNEQFF. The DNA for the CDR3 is TGTGCCAGCAGTCTCATTAGCGGGAGGGCCAACAATGAGCAGTTCTTC.

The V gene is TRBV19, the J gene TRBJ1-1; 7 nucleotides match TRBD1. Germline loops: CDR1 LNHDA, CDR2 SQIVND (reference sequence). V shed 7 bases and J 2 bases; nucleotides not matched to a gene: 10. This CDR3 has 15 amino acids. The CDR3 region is CASKRDSNSNTEAFF. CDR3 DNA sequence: TGTGCCAGTAAGAGGGACAGCAACTCCAACACTGAAGCTTTCTTT.